Listed below are T cell receptor beta chains from one sample, sequenced in a study of cytomegalovirus exposure and HLA in healthy donors. Method: immunoSEQ multiplex PCR; TCRdb's copy keeps in-frame clones and lacks some. The sample has 30,000 to 35,000 clones. The sequencing sample was made of PBMCs. The source of these receptors is a woman in her forties in good health and CMV-seropositive. Each CDR3 is given with its conserved first and last residue. The D gene is left open where the match is weak.

v_gene,j_gene,d_gene,CDR3nt,CDR3aa
TRBV4-3,TRBJ1-1,TRBD1,TGCGCCAGCAGCCAAGAGGTATTGCCGGGACAGGGGGACACTGAAGCTTTCTTT,CASSQEVLPGQGDTEAFF
TRBV11-2,TRBJ2-7,.,TGTGCCAGCAGCTTAGATCGGTACGAGCAGTACTTC,CASSLDRYEQYF
TRBV7-9,TRBJ1-1,.,TGTGCCAGCATCGACAGCTCCATGAACACTGAAGCTTTCTTT,CASIDSSMNTEAFF
TRBV20-1,TRBJ2-3,TRBD1,TGCAGAACAGGGGACGCAGATAAGCAGTATTTT,CRTGDADKQYF
TRBV6-1,TRBJ2-7,.,TGTGCCAGCAGTGTCGGGACAAACTACGAGCAGTACTTC,CASSVGTNYEQYF
TRBV28,TRBJ2-7,TRBD2,TGTGCCAGCAGCCCAGGACTAGTAGGTCTCTACGAGCAGTACTTC,CASSPGLVGLYEQYF
TRBV27,TRBJ2-5,TRBD1,TGTGCCAGCAGTTTGACAGGGATGGAGACCCAGTACTTC,CASSLTGMETQYF
TRBV18,TRBJ1-1,TRBD1,TGTGCCAGCTCACTCGGACAGGGTAACACTGAAGCTTTCTTT,CASSLGQGNTEAFF
TRBV9,TRBJ1-1,.,TGTGCCAGCAGCGTAGGGGCAGGGTCGGCCACTGAAGCTTTCTTT,CASSVGAGSATEAFF
TRBV5-1,TRBJ2-5,.,TGCGCCAGCAGTAAAGGGGTCCAAGAGACCCAGTACTTC,CASSKGVQETQYF
TRBV6-6,TRBJ2-7,TRBD2,TGTGCCAGCAGCGCGACTAGCGGACCCTACGAGCAGTACTTC,CASSATSGPYEQYF
TRBV4-2,TRBJ1-4,TRBD1,TGTGCCAGCAGCCAAGGAGGGGGCGCGAAACTGTTTTTT,CASSQGGGAKLFF
TRBV19,TRBJ2-2,.,TGTGCCAGTAGTATGGGGGCGGGTACCGGGGAGCTGTTTTTT,CASSMGAGTGELFF
TRBV4-2,TRBJ2-1,TRBD2,TGTGCCAGCAGCCAAGATCGCAGCGGGGCCTACAATGAGCAGTTCTTC,CASSQDRSGAYNEQFF
TRBV5-6,TRBJ1-1,.,TGTGCCAGCAGCTTGGGGGCCTCTGAAGCTTTCTTT,CASSLGASEAFF
TRBV7-9,TRBJ2-7,TRBD2,TGTGCCAGCAGCCAAGAAAGGACTAGCGGGAGTTACGAGCAGTACTTC,CASSQERTSGSYEQYF
TRBV27,TRBJ2-7,TRBD2,TGTGCCAGCAGTTTCACTAGCGGGAGGGCCTGGTACGAGCAGTACTTC,CASSFTSGRAWYEQYF
TRBV5-1,TRBJ2-3,TRBD1,TGCGCCAGCAGCTGGATGGACAGGGGCACAGATACGCAGTATTTT,CASSWMDRGTDTQYF
TRBV6-5,TRBJ2-7,.,TGTGCCAGCAGTCCCCTAACGGGGGAGCAGTACTTC,CASSPLTGEQYF
TRBV2,TRBJ2-7,.,TGTGCCAGCAGTGTACCTAGCCTTGAGGCCTACGAGCAGTACTTC,CASSVPSLEAYEQYF
TRBV7-2,TRBJ2-7,.,TGTGCCAGCAGCCGGGGGGGACAGGGTAGTCGCGAGCAGTACTTC,CASSRGGQGSREQYF
TRBV18,TRBJ2-1,TRBD2,TGTGCCAGCTCAGCGTCCACGACTAGCGGGAGGCACAAGCAGTTCTTC,CASSASTTSGRHKQFF
TRBV30,TRBJ1-2,.,TGTGCCTGGAGTCCACCCGGGACACTTTATGGCTACACCTTC,CAWSPPGTLYGYTF
TRBV5-4,TRBJ2-1,TRBD2,TGTGCCAGCAGCTCCCCTGAGGGTCGCGGGAGGGCAAGTCGGCAGTTCTTC,CASSSPEGRGRASRQFF
TRBV2,TRBJ2-2,.,TGTGCCAGCAGTGAAGTGGGCGGGATAAAGTTGACCGGGGAGCTGTTTTTT,CASSEVGGIKLTGELFF
TRBV30,TRBJ1-6,.,TGTGCCTGGAGTGTTGGGATGGGGGGAAGGGCCCTCCACTTT,CAWSVGMGGRALHF
TRBV25-1,TRBJ1-4,.,TGTGCCAGCAGTGGGAACTTAGGGGATACCGAAAAACTGTTTTTT,CASSGNLGDTEKLFF
TRBV9,TRBJ2-2,TRBD2,TGTGCCAGCAGCGCGCGGGAGGGGAACACCGGGGAGCTGTTTTTT,CASSAREGNTGELFF
TRBV9,TRBJ1-1,TRBD1,TGTGCCAGCAGCGAACGGACAGGGGCAAACACTGAAGCTTTCTTT,CASSERTGANTEAFF
TRBV10-1,TRBJ1-3,.,TGCGCCAGAGGCCTAGGAGGAAACACCATATATTTT,CARGLGGNTIYF
TRBV5-4,TRBJ1-1,TRBD1,TGTGCCAGCAGCTTCCAGACCGGGACAGCGAGGACTGAAGCTTTCTTT,CASSFQTGTARTEAFF
TRBV23-1,TRBJ2-2,TRBD2,TGCGCCAGCACCCTCAGAGCGGGAGGGGGCACCGGGGAGCTGTTTTTT,CASTLRAGGGTGELFF
TRBV4-1,TRBJ1-5,.,TGCGCCAGCAGCCAAGGGGACACTTTCAATCAGCCCCAGCATTTT,CASSQGDTFNQPQHF
TRBV2,TRBJ2-2,TRBD1,TGTGCCAGCAGGAGGGATAGGGGGCCCGGGGAGCTGTTTTTT,CASRRDRGPGELFF
TRBV30,TRBJ2-2,TRBD2,TGTGCCTGGAGTGTACGCTGGACTAGCGGGAGTTACACCGGGGAGCTGTTTTTT,CAWSVRWTSGSYTGELFF